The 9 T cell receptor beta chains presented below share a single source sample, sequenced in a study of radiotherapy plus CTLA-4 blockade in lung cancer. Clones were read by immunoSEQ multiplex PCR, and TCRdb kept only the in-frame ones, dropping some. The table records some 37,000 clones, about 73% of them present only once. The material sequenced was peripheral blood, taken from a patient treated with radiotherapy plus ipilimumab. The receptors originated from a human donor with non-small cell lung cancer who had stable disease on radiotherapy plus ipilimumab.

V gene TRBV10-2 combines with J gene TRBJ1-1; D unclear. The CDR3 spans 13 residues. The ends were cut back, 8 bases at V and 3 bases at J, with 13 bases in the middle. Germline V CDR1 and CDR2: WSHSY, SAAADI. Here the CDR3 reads CASRTSGDTEAFF. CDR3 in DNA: TGCGCCAGCCGAACTTCAGGTGACACTGAAGCTTTCTTT.

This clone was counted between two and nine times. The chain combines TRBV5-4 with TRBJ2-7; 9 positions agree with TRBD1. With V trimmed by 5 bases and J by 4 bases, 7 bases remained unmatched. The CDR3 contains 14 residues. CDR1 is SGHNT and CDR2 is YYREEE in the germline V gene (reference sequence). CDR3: CASSYGTGRYEQYV. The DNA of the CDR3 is TGTGCCAGCAGTTACGGGACAGGGAGGTACGAGCAGTACGTC.

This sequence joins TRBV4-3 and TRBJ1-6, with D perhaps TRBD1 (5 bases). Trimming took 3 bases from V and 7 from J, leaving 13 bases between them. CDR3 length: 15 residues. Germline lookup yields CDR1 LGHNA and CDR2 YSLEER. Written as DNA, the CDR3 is TGCGCCAGCAGCCAGGGGGTTGAGTTCAATTCACCCCTCCACTTT. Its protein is CASSQGVEFNSPLHF.

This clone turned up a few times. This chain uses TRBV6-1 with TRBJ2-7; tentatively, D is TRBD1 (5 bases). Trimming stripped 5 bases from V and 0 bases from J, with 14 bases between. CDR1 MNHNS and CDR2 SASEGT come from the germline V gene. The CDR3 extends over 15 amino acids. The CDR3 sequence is CASSMTASRSYEQYV. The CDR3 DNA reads TGTGCCAGCAGTATGACAGCGTCACGCTCCTACGAGCAGTACGTC.

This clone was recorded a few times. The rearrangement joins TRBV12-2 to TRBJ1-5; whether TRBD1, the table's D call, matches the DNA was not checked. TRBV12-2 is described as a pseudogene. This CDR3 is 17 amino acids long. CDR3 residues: CASRCPNRDRGNQPQHF. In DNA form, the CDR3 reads TGTGCAAGTCGCTGCCCTAACCGGGACAGGGGAAATCAGCCCCAGCATTTT.

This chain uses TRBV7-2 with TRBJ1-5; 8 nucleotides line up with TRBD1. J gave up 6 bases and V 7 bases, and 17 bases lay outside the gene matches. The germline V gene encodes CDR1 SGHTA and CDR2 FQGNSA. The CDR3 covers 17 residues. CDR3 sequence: CASTPFAGGGLSQPQHF. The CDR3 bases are TGTGCCAGCACCCCATTCGCAGGGGGCGGCTTAAGTCAGCCCCAGCATTTT.

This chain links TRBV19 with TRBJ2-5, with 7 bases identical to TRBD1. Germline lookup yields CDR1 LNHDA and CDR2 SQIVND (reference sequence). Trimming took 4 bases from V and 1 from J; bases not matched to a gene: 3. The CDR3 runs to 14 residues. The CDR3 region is CASSTGQSQETQYF. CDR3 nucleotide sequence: TGTGCCAGTAGTACGGGACAGAGCCAAGAGACCCAGTACTTC.

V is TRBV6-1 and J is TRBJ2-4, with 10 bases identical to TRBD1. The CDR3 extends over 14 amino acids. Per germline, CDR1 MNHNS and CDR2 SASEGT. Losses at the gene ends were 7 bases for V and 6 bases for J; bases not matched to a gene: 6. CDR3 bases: TGTGCCAGCACCTTCGGGGACAGGGGAAACATTCAGTACTTC. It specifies CASTFGDRGNIQYF.

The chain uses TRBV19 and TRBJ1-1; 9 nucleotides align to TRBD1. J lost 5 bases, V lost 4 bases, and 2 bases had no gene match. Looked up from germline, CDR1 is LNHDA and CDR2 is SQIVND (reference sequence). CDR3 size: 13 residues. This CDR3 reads CASSTQGATEAFF. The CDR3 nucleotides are TGTGCCAGTAGTACACAGGGGGCTACTGAAGCTTTCTTT.